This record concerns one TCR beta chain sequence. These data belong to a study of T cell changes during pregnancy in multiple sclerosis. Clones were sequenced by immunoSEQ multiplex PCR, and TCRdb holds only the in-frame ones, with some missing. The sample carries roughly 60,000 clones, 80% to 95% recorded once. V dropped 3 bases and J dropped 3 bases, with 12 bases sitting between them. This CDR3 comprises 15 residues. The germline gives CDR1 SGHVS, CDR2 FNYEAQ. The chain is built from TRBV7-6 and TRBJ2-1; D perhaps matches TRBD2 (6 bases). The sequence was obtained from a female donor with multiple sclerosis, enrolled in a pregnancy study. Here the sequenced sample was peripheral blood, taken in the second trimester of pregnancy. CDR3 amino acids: CASSFSGSLYNEQFF. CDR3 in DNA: TGTGCCAGCAGCTTTTCCGGGAGTCTCTACAATGAGCAGTTCTTC.